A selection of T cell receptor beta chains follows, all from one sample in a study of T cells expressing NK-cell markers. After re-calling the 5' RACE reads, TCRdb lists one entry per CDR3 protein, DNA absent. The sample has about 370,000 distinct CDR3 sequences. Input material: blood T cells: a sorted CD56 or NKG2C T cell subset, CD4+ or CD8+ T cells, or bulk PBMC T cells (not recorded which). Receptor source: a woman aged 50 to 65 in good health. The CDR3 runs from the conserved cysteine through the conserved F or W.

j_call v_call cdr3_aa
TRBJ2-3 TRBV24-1 CATSVAGGSDTQYF
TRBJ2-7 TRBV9 CASSPTEGVGEQYF
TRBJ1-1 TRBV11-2 CASSFAGGNTEAFF
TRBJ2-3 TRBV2 CATESGTGAGTQYF
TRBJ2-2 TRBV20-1 CSAQSDVPLNTGELFF
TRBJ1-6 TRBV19 CASGDRNSPLHF
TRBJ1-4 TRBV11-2 CASSANRQALSLFF
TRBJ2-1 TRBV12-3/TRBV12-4 CASSALRGSYNEQFF
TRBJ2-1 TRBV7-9 CASSLGSSGKYNEQFF
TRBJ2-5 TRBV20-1 CSASGLAGSIQETQYF
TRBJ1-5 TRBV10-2 CASRGQGADQPQHF
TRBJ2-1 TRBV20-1 CSARVRGRNDEQFF
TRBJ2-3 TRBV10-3 CAIRPQGAITDTQYF
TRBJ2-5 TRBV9 CASSDGQGAGETQYF
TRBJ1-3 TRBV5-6 CASSLRTVSSGNTIYF
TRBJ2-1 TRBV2 CAIAWASGSSYNEQFF
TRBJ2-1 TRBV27 CASTSGTGPYNEQFF
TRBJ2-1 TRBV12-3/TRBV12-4 CASSLLREQFF
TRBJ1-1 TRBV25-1 CASSRRGQGTEAFF
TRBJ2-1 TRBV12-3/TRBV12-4 CASRIRDRDEQFF
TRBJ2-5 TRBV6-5 CASSFQGRGRGAQYF
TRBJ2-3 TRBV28 CASSQGVRTIGDTQYF
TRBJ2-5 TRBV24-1 CATSDFPGGDETQYF
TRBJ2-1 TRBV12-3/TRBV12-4 CASQSDISEQFF
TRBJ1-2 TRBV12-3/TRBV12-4 CASSLRPNYGYTF
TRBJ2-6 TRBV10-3 CAISDKAGEGSGANVLTF
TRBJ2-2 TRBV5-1 CASSLETGRPTGELFF
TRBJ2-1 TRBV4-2 CASSQVSGASGWFF
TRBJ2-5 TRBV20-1 CSASETSGVQETQYF
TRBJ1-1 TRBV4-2 CASSPYRTMNTEAFF
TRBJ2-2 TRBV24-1 CATSDFGIGGVTSGELFF
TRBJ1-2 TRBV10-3 CAISADGIYGYTF
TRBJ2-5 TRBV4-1 CASSQVGRERETQYF
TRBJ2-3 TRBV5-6 CASNQWTSGGDTQYF
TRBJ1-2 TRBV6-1 CASSEPRIYGYTF
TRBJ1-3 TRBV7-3 CASKGPSGNTIYF
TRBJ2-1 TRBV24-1 CATSDPSGGDNEQFF
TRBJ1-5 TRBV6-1 CASSDDVGRVNQPQHF
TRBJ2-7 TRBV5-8 CASTPTVGKTSGRNEQYF
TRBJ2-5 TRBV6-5 CASSYSGGGIRETQYF
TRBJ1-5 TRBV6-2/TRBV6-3 CASSPLRGEKGQPQHF
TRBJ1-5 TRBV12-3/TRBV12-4 CASSPTLPGPKSGSNQPQHF
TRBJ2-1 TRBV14 CASRGGAFYNEQFF
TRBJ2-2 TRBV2 CASSDPSDGPGELFF
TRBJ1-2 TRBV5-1 CASSLRGEEGYTF
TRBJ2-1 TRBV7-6 CASSLGFSDGEQFF
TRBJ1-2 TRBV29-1 CSVVGGSYYGYTF
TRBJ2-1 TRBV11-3 CASSLFGLEQFF
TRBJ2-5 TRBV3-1 CASSQDGSASWLGTQYF
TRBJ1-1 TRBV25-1 CASSPTGGLGTEAFF
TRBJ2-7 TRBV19 CASSIRAGLSSYEQYF
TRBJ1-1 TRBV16 CASARDTEAFF
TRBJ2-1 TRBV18 CASSLTLADGNEQFF
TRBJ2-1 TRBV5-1 CASSRTLMGGRAGNEQFF
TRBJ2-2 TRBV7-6 CASSHSDSNTGELFF